The rows below give T cell receptor beta chains drawn from one sample of a study of shared clonotypes between healthy human individuals. Sequenced by immunoSEQ multiplex PCR; TCRdb stores in-frame clones only, minus some. Here the sample spans 1.5 million to 2.5 million clones, roughly 95% being singletons. The material sequenced was naive CD8+ T cells sorted from blood. These TCRs come from a man younger than 30 in good health. Both conserved end residues are part of each CDR3. A D gene is named only where the DNA matches it firmly. A row's size may be missing; if present it is once, few, many or a size class.

J gene,V gene,D gene,clone size,CDR3 DNA,CDR3 protein
TRBJ2-3,TRBV2,TRBD1,-,TGTGCCAGCAGTGAAGCGCTTACAGGGGTCGATGGCACAGATACGCAGTATTTT,CASSEALTGVDGTDTQYF
TRBJ2-5,TRBV5-4,TRBD2,-,TGTGCCAGCAGCAGACTAGCGGGGGAAGAGACCCAGTACTTC,CASSRLAGEETQYF
TRBJ2-7,TRBV5-4,-,-,TGTGCCAGCAGCCACCGACAGGGAGGGTCCTACGAGCAGTACTTC,CASSHRQGGSYEQYF
TRBJ2-7,TRBV7-9,TRBD2,-,TGTGCCAGCAGTCGAACCGGGACTACGAACGAGCAGTACTTC,CASSRTGTTNEQYF
TRBJ2-7,TRBV19,TRBD1,-,TGTGCCAGTAGTACGCTTTCCGGGACAGGTCCCTACGAGCAGTACTTC,CASSTLSGTGPYEQYF
TRBJ2-7,TRBV9,-,-,TGTGCCAGCAGCGCCTCCGTGGACGGGACACCCTCCTACGAGCAGTACTTC,CASSASVDGTPSYEQYF
TRBJ1-2,TRBV7-8,-,-,TGTGCCAGCAGCCTCCGGGGGGGAGTGGACTATGGCTACACCTTC,CASSLRGGVDYGYTF
TRBJ2-7,TRBV19,TRBD2,-,TGTGCCAGTAGTCCGGCTAGCGGGGCCTACGAGCAGTACTTC,CASSPASGAYEQYF
TRBJ2-6,TRBV13,-,once,TGTGCCAGCAGCTTAGGTCCGGGGCTCAGGGCCAACGTCCTGACTTTC,CASSLGPGLRANVLTF
TRBJ2-2,TRBV10-2,-,-,TGCGCCAGCAACCTGGGATCCGGGGAGCTGTTTTTT,CASNLGSGELFF
TRBJ2-7,TRBV9,TRBD2,-,TGTGCCAGCAGCCAAGGGACTAGCGGGAGGGCCCTCGAGCAGTACTTC,CASSQGTSGRALEQYF
TRBJ1-3,TRBV6-1,-,-,TGTGCCAGCAGTGGGTGGAGACAGCCCCTTGGAAACACCATATATTTT,CASSGWRQPLGNTIYF
TRBJ1-1,TRBV7-2,-,-,TGTGCCAGCTCATTGAACACTGAAGCTTTCTTT,CASSLNTEAFF
TRBJ2-3,TRBV29-1,TRBD1,-,TGCAGCGTCGCGACAGGGGGAACAGATACGCAGTATTTT,CSVATGGTDTQYF
TRBJ2-1,TRBV13,-,-,TGTGCCAGCAGCGACGCCAGCGGTGTCGTGCCCAATGAGCAGTTCTTC,CASSDASGVVPNEQFF
TRBJ2-1,TRBV27,-,-,TGTGCCAGCAGTTTACTGGGGGATGAGCAGTTCTTC,CASSLLGDEQFF
TRBJ2-3,TRBV19,-,-,TGTGCCAGTAGTTATGCAGGAGATACGCAGTATTTT,CASSYAGDTQYF
TRBJ1-4,TRBV15,-,-,TGTGCCACCAGCAGAGATTCGGGGGCAACTAATGAAAAACTGTTTTTT,CATSRDSGATNEKLFF
TRBJ2-7,TRBV6-5,TRBD1,-,TGTGCCAGCAGTTACTCGGTCGGGACAGGAGTCTACGAGCAGTACTTC,CASSYSVGTGVYEQYF
TRBJ1-5,TRBV28,-,-,TGTGCCAGCGACCAGGGCCTGGGCAATCAGCCCCAGCATTTT,CASDQGLGNQPQHF
TRBJ2-7,TRBV7-9,-,-,TGTGCCAGCAGCTTAGGAAACAGGGTAGACGAGCAGTACTTC,CASSLGNRVDEQYF
TRBJ1-2,TRBV7-9,TRBD1,-,TGTGCCAGCAGCTTGGGACAGAGCACCTTCTATGGCTACACCTTC,CASSLGQSTFYGYTF
TRBJ1-1,TRBV28,TRBD1,-,TGTGCCAGCAGTTTACAGGGGGGGAGCACTGAAGCTTTCTTT,CASSLQGGSTEAFF
TRBJ2-5,TRBV9,TRBD2,-,TGTGCCAGCAGCGACCTAGCGGGAGAAGAGACCCAGTACTTC,CASSDLAGEETQYF
TRBJ1-1,TRBV6-5,-,once,TGTGCCAGCAGCCCGTACGCAGTCATGAACACTGAAGCTTTCTTT,CASSPYAVMNTEAFF
TRBJ1-5,TRBV19,TRBD1,-,TGTGCCAGTAGTGCCCCCCCAGGGACAGGCTATAGCAATCAGCCCCAGCATTTT,CASSAPPGTGYSNQPQHF
TRBJ2-1,TRBV7-6,-,-,TGTGCCAGCAGCTTGGAGGCGGGCCCCTACAATGAGCAGTTCTTC,CASSLEAGPYNEQFF
TRBJ2-1,TRBV13,-,once,TGTGCCAGCAGCTTTAGTACAGGGCTTAATGAGCAGTTCTTC,CASSFSTGLNEQFF
TRBJ1-1,TRBV9,TRBD1,-,TGTGCCAGCAGCGTTCTTCCGGGACAGGGGGCGGGTGAAGCTTTCTTT,CASSVLPGQGAGEAFF
TRBJ2-1,TRBV7-2,-,-,TGTGCCAGCAGCTCGACCGGGACTTCCTACAATGAGCAGTTCTTC,CASSSTGTSYNEQFF
TRBJ2-5,TRBV9,-,-,TGTGCCAGCAGCCCATGGGGGTCCTCAGAGACCCAGTACTTC,CASSPWGSSETQYF
TRBJ1-5,TRBV27,-,few,TGTGCCAGCAGTTTGACACTGTCCAATCAGCCCCAGCATTTT,CASSLTLSNQPQHF
TRBJ1-3,TRBV30,-,few,TGTGCCTGGAGTGTTTTCTCTGGAAACACCATATATTTT,CAWSVFSGNTIYF
TRBJ1-4,TRBV5-1,-,-,TGCGCCAGCAGCTTATCAGGGATTGCAACTAATGAAAAACTGTTTTTT,CASSLSGIATNEKLFF
TRBJ1-5,TRBV27,-,once,TGTGCCAGCAGCACTACACGGGATCAGCCCCAGCATTTT,CASSTTRDQPQHF